The 2 T cell receptor beta chains below all came from one sample that was sequenced in a study of early T cells in non-severe SARS-CoV-2 infection. One entry per CDR3 protein, called by TCRdb with MiXCR from the 5' RACE reads. Of tens of thousands of distinct CDR3 sequences listed, 20% are singletons. This sample comprised whole blood, obtained at baseline. The receptors were sampled from an adult who was a healthcare worker with PCR-confirmed SARS-CoV-2 infection or an uninfected control (not recorded which).

This clonotype has only a few counts. The V call is TRBV7-2, the J call TRBJ2-5; 7 nucleotides match TRBD1. The CDR3 runs 12 residues. Trimming removed 6 bases from V and 5 bases from J; junction bases left unmatched: 3. CDR1 is SGHTA, CDR2 FQGNSA, per germline. The CDR3 is CASRTGSETQYF. The CDR3 coding sequence is TGTGCCAGCAGGACAGGGTCGGAGACCCAGTACTTC.

This clonotype was counted between two and nine times. The J gene is TRBJ1-5, the V gene TRBV7-8; D gene unclear. Trimming left V 4 bases short and J 7 bases short, with 11 bases between. CDR3 length: 13 amino acids. CDR1 is SGHVS, CDR2 FQNEAQ, per germline. CDR3: CASSSLGPQPQHF. The CDR3 DNA reads TGTGCCAGCAGCTCCTTAGGACCCCAGCCCCAGCATTTT.